The clone carrying this T cell receptor (beta chain) was picked up a small number of times. What it binds is not known. TCRdb keeps only in-frame clones here, not all; method: immunoSEQ multiplex PCR. Of about 83,000 clones in the sample, about 82% are singletons; the top ten hold more than 8.5%. V lost 4 bases, J lost 6 bases, and 13 bases lay in between. The CDR3 extends over 15 amino acids. Germline values: CDR1 LGHNA, CDR2 YSLEER. This record comes from a study of T cell responses to AZD1222 COVID-19 vaccine. Overall study findings and caveats: The donor cohort was predominantly white British with a female majority, and clonal diversity may have been underestimated.

Sample: peripheral blood, taken on day 0 of AZD1222 vaccination. V gene TRBV4-3 combines with J gene TRBJ1-6; a weak D match, TRBD1 (5 bases). This receptor was identified in an adult in good health. CDR3 in DNA: TGCGCCAGCAGCCCCAGTGGGGGGGGTAATTCACCCCTCCACTTT. Translating gives CASSPSGGGNSPLHF.